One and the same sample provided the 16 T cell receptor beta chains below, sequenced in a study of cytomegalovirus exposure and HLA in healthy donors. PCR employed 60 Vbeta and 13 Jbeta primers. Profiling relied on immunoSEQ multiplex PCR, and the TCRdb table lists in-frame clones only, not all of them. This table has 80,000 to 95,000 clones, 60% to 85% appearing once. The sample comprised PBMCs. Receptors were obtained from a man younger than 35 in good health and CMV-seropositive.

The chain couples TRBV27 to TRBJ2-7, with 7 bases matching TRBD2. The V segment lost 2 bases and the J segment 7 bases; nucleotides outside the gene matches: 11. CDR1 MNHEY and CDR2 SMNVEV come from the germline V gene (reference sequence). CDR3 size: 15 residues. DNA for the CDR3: TGTGCCAGCAGTTTAACGAGCGGGAATATACGTGAGCAGTACTTC. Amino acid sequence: CASSLTSGNIREQYF.

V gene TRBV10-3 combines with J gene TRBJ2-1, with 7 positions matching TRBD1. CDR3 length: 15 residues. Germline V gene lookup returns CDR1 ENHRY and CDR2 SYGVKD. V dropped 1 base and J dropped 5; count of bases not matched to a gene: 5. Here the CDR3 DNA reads TGTGCCATCAGTGAGTGGAGGACAGGAAACAATGAGCAGTTCTTC. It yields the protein CAISEWRTGNNEQFF.

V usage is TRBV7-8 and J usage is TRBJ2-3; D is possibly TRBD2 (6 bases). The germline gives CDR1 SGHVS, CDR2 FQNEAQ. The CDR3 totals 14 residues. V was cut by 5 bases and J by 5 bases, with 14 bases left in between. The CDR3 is CASSQRGFLDTQYF. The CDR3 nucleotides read TGTGCCAGCAGCCAACGGGGGTTTCTAGATACGCAGTATTTT.

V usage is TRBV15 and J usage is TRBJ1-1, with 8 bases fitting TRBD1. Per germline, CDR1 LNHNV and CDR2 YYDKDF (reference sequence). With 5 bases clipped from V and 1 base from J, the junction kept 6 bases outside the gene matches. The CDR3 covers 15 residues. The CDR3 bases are TGTGCCACCAGCGGATTACAGGGGGGGAACACTGAAGCTTTCTTT. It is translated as CATSGLQGGNTEAFF.

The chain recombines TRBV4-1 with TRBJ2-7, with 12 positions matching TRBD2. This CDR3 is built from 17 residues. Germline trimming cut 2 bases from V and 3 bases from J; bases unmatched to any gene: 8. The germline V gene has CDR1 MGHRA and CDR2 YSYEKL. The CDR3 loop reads CASSQNLAGGLSYEQYF. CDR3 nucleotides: TGCGCCAGCAGCCAAAACCTAGCGGGAGGGCTAAGCTACGAGCAGTACTTC.

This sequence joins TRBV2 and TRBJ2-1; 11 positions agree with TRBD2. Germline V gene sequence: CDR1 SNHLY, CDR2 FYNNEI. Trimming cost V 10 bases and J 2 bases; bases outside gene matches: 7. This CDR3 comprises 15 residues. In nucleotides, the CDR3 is TGTGCCACCGAGGGACTAGCGGCCACCTACAATGAGCAGTTCTTC. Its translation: CATEGLAATYNEQFF.

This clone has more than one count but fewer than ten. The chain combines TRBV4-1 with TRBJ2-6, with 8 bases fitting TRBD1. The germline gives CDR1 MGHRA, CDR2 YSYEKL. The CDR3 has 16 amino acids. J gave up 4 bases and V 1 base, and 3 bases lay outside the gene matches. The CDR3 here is CASSQGTGFGANVLTF. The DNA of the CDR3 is TGCGCCAGCAGCCAAGGGACAGGGTTCGGGGCCAACGTCCTGACTTTC.

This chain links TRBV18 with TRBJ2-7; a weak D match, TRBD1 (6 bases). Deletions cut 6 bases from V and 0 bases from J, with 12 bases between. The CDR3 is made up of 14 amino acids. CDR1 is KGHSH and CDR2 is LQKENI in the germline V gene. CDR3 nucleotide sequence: TGTGCCAGCTCTCAAGACAGGTACTCCTACGAGCAGTACTTC. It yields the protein CASSQDRYSYEQYF.

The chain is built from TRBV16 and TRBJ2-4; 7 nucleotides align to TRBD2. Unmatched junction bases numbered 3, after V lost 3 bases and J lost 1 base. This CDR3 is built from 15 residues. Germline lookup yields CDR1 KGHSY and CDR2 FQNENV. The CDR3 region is CASSHRGDAKNIQYF. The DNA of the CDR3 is TGTGCCAGCAGCCACCGGGGGGACGCCAAAAACATTCAGTACTTC. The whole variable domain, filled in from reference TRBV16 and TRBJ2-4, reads GEEVAQTPKHLVRGEGQKAKLYCAPIKGHSYVFWYQQVLKNEFKFLISFQNENVFDETGMPKERFSAKCLPNSPCSLEIQATKLEDSAVYFCASSHRGDAKNIQYFGAGTRLSVL.

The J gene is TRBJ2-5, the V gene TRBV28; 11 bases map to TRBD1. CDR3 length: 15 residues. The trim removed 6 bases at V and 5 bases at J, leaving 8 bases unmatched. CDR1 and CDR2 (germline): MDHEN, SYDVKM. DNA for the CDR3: TGTGCCAGCAGGGGACAGGGGGGATTGGTGGAGACCCAGTACTTC. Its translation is CASRGQGGLVETQYF.

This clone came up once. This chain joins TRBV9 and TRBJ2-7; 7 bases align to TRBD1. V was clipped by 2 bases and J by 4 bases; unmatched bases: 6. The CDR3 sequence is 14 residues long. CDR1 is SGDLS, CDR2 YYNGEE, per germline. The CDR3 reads CASSVGTEPYEQYF. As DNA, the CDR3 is TGTGCCAGCAGCGTGGGGACAGAGCCTTACGAGCAGTACTTC. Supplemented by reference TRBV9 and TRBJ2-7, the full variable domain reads DSGVTQTPKHLITATGQRVTLRCSPRSGDLSVYWYQQSLDQGLQFLIQYYNGEERAKGNILERFSAQQFPDLHSELNLSSLELGDSALYFCASSVGTEPYEQYFGPGTRLTVT.

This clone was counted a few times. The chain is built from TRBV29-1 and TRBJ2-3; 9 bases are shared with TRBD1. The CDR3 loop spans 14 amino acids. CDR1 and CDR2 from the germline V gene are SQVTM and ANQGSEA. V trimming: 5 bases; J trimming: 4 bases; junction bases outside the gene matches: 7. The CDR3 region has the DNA TGCAGCGTTTGGGATACAGGGGGCCCAGATACGCAGTATTTT. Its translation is CSVWDTGGPDTQYF.

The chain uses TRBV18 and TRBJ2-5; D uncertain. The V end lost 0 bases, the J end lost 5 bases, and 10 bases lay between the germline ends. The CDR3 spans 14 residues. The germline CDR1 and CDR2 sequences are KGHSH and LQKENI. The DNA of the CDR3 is TGTGCCAGCTCACCACCGAATACTCGGGAGACCCAGTACTTC. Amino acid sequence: CASSPPNTRETQYF.

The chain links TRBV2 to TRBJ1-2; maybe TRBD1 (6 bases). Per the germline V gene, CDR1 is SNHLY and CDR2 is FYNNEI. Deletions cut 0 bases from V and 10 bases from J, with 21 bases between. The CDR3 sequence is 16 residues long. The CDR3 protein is CASSEALPNADSFYTF. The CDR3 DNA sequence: TGTGCCAGCAGTGAAGCGCTTCCGAATGCGGACAGCTTCTACACCTTC. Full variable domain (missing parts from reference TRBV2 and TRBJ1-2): EPEVTQTPSHQVTQMGQEVILRCVPISNHLYFYWYRQILGQKVEFLVSFYNNEISEKSEIFDDQFSVERPDGSNFTLKIRSTKLEDSAMYFCASSEALPNADSFYTFGSGTRLTVV.

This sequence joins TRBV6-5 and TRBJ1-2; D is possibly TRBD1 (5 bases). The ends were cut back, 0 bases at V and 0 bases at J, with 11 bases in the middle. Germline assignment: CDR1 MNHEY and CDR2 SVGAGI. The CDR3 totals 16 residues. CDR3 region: CASSYSFRGSNYGYTF. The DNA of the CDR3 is TGTGCCAGCAGTTACTCGTTTCGGGGGTCTAACTATGGCTACACCTTC.

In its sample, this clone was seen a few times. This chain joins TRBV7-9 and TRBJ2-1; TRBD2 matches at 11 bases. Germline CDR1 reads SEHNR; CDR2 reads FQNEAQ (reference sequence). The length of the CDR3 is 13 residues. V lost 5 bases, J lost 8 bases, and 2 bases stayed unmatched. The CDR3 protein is CASSHSGRDEQFF. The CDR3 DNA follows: TGTGCCAGCAGCCATAGCGGGAGGGATGAGCAGTTCTTC.